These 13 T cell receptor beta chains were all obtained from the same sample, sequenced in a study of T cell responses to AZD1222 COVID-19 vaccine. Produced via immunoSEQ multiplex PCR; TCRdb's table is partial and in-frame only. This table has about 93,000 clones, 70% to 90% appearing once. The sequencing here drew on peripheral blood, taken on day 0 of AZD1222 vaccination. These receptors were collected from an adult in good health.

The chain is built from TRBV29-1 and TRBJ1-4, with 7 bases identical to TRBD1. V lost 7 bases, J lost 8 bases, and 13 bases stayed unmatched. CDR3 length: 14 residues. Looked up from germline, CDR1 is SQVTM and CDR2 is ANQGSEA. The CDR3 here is CSAGRDSNLEKLFF. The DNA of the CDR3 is TGCAGCGCCGGAAGGGACAGTAATTTGGAAAAACTGTTTTTT.

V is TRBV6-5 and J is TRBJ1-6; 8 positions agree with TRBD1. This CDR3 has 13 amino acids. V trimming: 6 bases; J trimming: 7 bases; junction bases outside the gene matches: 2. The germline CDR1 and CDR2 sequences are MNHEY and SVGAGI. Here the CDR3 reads CASRRQGNSPLHF. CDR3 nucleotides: TGTGCCAGCAGGAGACAGGGGAATTCACCCCTCCACTTT.

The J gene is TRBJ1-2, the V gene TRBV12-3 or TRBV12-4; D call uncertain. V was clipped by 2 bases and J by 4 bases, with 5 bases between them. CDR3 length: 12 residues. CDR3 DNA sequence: TGTGCCAGCAGTTTACTTTTCTATGGCTACACCTTC. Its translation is CASSLLFYGYTF.

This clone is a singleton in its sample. CDR3: CASSLLAPPSTEAFF. In DNA, the CDR3 is TGCGCCAGCAGTCTTTTGGCCCCTCCGAGCACTGAAGCTTTCTTT. The chain joins TRBV5-1 to TRBJ1-1, with no clear D. The CDR3 length is 15 residues. V was shortened by 5 bases and J by 4 bases, with 18 bases between the two germline ends. Germline CDR1 and CDR2: SGHRS and YFSETQ.

CDR3 in DNA: TGTGCCAGCAGCCTCCTCCCGGGTGGGGGGATGGAAGAGCAGTACTTC. It yields the protein CASSLLPGGGMEEQYF. The chain combines TRBV28 with TRBJ2-7; D perhaps matches TRBD2 (6 bases). The V end was cut by 6 bases, the J end by 7 bases, with 25 bases between. The CDR3 contains 16 residues. The germline CDR1 and CDR2 sequences are MDHEN and SYDVKM.

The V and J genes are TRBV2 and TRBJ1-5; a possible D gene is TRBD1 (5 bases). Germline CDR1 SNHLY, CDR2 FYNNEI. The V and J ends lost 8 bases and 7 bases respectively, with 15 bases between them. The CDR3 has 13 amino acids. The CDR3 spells CASGIPEGQPQHF. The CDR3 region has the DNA TGTGCCAGCGGTATCCCTGAGGGGCAGCCCCAGCATTTT. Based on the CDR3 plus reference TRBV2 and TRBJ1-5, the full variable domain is EPEVTQTPSHQVTQMGQEVILRCVPISNHLYFYWYRQILGQKVEFLVSFYNNEISEKSEIFDDQFSVERPDGSNFTLKIRSTKLEDSAMYFCASGIPEGQPQHFGDGTRLSIL.

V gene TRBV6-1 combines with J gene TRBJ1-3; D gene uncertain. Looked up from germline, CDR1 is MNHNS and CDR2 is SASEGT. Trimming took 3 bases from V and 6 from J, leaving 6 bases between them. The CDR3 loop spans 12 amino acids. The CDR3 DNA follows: TGTGCCAGCAGTGACGTAGCAAACACCATATATTTT. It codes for CASSDVANTIYF.

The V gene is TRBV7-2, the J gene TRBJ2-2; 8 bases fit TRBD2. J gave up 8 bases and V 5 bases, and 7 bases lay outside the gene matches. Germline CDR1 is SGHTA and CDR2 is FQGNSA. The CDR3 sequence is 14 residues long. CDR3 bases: TGTGCCAGCAGCCCCAGCGGCGGGAGGGGGGAGCTGTTTTTT. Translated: CASSPSGGRGELFF.

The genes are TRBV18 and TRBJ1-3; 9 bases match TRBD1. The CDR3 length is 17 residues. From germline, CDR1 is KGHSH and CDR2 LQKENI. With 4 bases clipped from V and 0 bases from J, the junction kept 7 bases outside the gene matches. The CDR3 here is CASSLGQGSYSGNTIYF. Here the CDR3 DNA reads TGTGCCAGCTCACTTGGACAGGGGAGCTACTCTGGAAACACCATATATTTT. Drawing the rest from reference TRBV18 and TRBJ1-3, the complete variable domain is NAGVMQNPRHLVRRRGQEARLRCSPMKGHSHVYWYRQLPEEGLKFMVYLQKENIIDESGMPKERFSAEFPKEGPSILRIQQVVRGDSAAYFCASSLGQGSYSGNTIYFGEGSWLTVV.

The CDR3 region has the DNA TGTGCCAGCAGTCCCGGACAGGGCCTTGGGAACACTGAAGCTTTCTTT. Translated: CASSPGQGLGNTEAFF. J is TRBJ1-1 and V is TRBV2; 8 bases are shared with TRBD1. CDR3 length equals 16 residues. The V and J ends lost 5 bases and 1 base, in that order; junction bases with no gene match: 9. Germline V gives CDR1 SNHLY, CDR2 FYNNEI.

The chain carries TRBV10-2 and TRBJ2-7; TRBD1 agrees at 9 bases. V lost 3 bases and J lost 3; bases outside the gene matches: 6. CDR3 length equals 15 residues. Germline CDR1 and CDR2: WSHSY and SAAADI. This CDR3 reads CASSDAGQGNYEQYF. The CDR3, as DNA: TGCGCCAGCAGTGACGCGGGACAGGGAAACTACGAGCAGTACTTC.

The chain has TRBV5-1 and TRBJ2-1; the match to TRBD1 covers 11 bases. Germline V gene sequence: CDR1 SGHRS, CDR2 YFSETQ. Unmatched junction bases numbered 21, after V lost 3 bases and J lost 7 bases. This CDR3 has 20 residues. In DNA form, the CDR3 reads TGCGCCAGCAGCTACTCCGGGACAGGGGGTGGTCTAGTGGGTCGGAATGAGCAGTTCTTC. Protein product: CASSYSGTGGGLVGRNEQFF.

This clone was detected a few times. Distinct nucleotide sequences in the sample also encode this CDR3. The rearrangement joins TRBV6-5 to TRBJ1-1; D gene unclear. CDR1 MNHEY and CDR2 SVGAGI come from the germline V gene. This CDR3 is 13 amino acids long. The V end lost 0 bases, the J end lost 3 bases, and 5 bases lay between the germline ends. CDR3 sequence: CASSYSADTEAFF. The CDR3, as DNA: TGTGCCAGCAGTTACTCGGCGGACACTGAAGCTTTCTTT.